This TCR beta chain was recovered during a study of CD8 T cells in ankylosing spondylitis. Whole-study results and caveats: Disease-linked clones, CD8+, were relatively rare in peripheral blood.

The CDR3 is 14 amino acids. V trimming: 5 bases; J trimming: 2 bases; junction bases outside the gene matches: 5. CDR1 is LGHDT, CDR2 YNNKEL, per germline (reference sequence). TCRdb analysed the 5' RACE reads with MiXCR anew, one entry per CDR3 protein. The sample includes 200,000 to 250,000 distinct CDR3 sequences, 10% to 13% of them seen just once. On this clonotype: Its antigen is unidentified.

The sequencing sample was made of blood, either unsorted or a sorted T cell fraction (not recorded which). The chain has TRBV3-1 and TRBJ2-7; 8 positions match TRBD1. The TCR comes from a male donor with ankylosing spondylitis or in good health (not recorded which). The CDR3 reads CASSGTGAAYEQYF. CDR3 sequence (DNA): TGTGCCAGCAGCGGGACAGGTGCTGCCTACGAGCAGTACTTC.